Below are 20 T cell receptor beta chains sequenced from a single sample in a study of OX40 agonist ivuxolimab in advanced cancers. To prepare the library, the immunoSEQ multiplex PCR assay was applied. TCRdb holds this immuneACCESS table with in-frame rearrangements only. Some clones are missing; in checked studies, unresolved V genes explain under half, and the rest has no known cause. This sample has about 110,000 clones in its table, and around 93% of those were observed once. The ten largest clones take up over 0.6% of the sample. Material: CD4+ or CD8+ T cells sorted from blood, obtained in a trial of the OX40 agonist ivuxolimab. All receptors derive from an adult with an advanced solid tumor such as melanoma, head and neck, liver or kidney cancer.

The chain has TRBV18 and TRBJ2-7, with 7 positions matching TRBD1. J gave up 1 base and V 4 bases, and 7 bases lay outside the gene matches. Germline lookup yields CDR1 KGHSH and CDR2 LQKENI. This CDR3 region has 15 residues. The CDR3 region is CASSLTGTASYEQYF. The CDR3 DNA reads TGTGCCAGCTCACTCACCGGGACAGCATCCTACGAGCAGTACTTC.

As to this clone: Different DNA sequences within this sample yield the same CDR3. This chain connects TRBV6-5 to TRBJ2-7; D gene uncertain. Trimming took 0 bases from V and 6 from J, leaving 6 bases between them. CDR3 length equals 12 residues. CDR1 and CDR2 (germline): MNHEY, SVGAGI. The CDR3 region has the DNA TGTGCCAGCAGTTACTCATCCGGCGAGCAGTACTTC. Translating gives CASSYSSGEQYF.

Here the CDR3 DNA reads TGTGCCAGCAGCTTAGGAGGGCTGGGCTACGAGCAGTACTTC. Its translation: CASSLGGLGYEQYF. This rearrangement joins TRBV11-2 to TRBJ2-7, with D possibly matching TRBD2 (5 bases). The CDR3 consists of 14 residues. V gave up 1 base and J gave up 3 bases, with 10 bases separating them. Germline lookup yields CDR1 SGHAT and CDR2 FQNNGV.

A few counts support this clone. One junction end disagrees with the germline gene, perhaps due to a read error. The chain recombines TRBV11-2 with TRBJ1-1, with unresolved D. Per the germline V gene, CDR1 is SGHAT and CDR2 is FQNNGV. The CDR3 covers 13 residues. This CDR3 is CASSVERNTEAFF. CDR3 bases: TGTGCCAGCAGCGTAGAGCGGAACACTGAAGCTTTCTTT.

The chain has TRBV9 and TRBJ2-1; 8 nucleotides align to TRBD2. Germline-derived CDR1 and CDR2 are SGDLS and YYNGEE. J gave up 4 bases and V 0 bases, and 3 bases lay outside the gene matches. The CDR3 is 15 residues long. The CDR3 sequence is CASSVGGTSYNEQFF. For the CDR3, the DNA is TGTGCCAGCAGCGTAGGTGGGACTAGTTACAATGAGCAGTTCTTC.

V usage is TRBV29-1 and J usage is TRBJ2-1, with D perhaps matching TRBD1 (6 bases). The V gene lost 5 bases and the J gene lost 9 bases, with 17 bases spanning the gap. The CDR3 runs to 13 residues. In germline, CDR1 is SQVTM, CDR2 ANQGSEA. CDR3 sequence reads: CSVWFRGWGEQFF. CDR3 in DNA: TGCAGCGTTTGGTTCAGGGGCTGGGGTGAGCAGTTCTTC.

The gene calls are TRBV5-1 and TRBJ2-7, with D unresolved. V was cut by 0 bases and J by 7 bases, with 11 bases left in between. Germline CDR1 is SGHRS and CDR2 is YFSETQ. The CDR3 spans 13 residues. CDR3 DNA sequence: TGCGCCAGCAGCTTGGTATTCGGTACTGAGCAGTACTTC. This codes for CASSLVFGTEQYF.

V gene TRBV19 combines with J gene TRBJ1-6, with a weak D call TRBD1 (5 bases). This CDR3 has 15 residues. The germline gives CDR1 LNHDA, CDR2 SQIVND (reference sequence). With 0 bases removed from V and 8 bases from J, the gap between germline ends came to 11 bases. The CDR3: CASSIDPGLDSPLHF. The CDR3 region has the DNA TGTGCCAGTAGTATAGATCCAGGGCTGGATTCACCCCTCCACTTT.

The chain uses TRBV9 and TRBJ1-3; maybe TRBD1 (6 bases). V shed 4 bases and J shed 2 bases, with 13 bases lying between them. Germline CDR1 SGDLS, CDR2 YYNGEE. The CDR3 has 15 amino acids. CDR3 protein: CASSTQGITGNTIYF. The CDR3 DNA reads TGTGCCAGCAGCACGCAGGGGATTACTGGAAACACCATATATTTT.

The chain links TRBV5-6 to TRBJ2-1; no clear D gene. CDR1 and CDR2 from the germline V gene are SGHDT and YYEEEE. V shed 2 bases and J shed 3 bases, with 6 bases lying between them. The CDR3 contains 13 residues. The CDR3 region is CASSFRLYNEQFF. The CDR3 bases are TGTGCCAGCAGCTTTAGACTCTACAATGAGCAGTTCTTC.

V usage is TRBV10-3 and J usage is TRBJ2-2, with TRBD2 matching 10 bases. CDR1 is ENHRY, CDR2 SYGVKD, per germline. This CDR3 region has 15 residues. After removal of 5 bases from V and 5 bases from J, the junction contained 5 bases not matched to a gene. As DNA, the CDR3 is TGTGCCATCAGTTCTAGCGGGAGTAGAACCGGGGAGCTGTTTTTT. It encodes CAISSSGSRTGELFF.

The CDR3, as DNA: TGTGCCAGCAGTTTATCGATCCAGGCTAACTACGAGCAGTACTTC. Its protein product is CASSLSIQANYEQYF. The chain recombines TRBV27 with TRBJ2-7; D gene ambiguous. The CDR3 has 15 residues. Per germline, CDR1 MNHEY and CDR2 SMNVEV (reference sequence). Trimming took off 0 bases at V and 3 bases at J, with 12 bases between the two ends.

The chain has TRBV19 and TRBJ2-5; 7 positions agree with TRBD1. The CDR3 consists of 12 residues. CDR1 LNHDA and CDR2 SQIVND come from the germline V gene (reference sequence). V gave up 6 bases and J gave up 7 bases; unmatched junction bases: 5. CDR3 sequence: CASRRQGGTQYF. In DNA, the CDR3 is TGTGCCAGTAGGAGACAGGGTGGGACCCAGTACTTC.

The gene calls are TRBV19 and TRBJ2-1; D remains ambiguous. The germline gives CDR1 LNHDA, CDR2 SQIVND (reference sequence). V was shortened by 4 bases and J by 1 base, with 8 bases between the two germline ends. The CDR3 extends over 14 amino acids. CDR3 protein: CASSSLGSYNEQFF. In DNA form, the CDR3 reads TGTGCCAGTAGTAGCCTAGGGTCCTACAATGAGCAGTTCTTC.

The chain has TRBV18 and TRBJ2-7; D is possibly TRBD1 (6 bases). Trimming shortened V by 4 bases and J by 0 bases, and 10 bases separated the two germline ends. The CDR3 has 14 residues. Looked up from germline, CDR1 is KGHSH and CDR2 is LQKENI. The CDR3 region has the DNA TGTGCCAGCTCACATGACAGGAGCTCCTACGAGCAGTACTTC. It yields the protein CASSHDRSSYEQYF.

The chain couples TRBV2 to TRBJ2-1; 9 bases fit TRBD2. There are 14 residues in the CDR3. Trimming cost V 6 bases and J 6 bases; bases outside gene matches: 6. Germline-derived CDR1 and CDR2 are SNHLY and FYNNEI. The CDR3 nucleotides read TGTGCCAGCAGAAAGCGGGAGGCGGGCAATGAGCAGTTCTTC. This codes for CASRKREAGNEQFF.

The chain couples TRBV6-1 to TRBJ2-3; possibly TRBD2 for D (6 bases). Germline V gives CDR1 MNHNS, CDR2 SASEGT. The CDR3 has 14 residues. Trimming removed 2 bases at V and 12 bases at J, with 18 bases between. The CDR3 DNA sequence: TGTGCCAGCAGTGAAACACTGGGGAGGCAGGTTCAGTATTTT. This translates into CASSETLGRQVQYF.

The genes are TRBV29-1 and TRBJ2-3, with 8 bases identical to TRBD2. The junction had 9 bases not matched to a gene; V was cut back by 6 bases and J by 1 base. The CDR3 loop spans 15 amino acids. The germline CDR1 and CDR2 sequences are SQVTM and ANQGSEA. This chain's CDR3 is CSVIPGLEGTDTQYF. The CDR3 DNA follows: TGCAGCGTCATTCCGGGACTAGAGGGCACAGATACGCAGTATTTT.

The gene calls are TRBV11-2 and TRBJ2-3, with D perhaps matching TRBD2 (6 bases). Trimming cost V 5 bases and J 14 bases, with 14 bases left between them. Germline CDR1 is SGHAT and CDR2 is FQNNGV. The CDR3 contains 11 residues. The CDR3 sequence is CASSPRDSLYF. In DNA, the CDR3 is TGTGCCAGCAGCCCCCGGGACTCGTTGTATTTT.

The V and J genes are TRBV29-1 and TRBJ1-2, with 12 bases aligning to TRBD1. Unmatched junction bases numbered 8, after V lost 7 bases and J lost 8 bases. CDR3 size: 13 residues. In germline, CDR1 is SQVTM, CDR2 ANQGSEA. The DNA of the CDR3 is TGCAGCGCCGGGACAGGGGGCGCGGACGGCTACACCTTC. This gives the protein CSAGTGGADGYTF. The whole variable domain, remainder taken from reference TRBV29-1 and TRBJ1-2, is SAVISQKPSRDICQRGTSLTIQCQVDSQVTMMFWYRQQPGQSLTLIATANQGSEATYESGFVIDKFPISRPNLTFSTLTVSNMSPEDSSIYLCSAGTGGADGYTFGSGTRLTVV.